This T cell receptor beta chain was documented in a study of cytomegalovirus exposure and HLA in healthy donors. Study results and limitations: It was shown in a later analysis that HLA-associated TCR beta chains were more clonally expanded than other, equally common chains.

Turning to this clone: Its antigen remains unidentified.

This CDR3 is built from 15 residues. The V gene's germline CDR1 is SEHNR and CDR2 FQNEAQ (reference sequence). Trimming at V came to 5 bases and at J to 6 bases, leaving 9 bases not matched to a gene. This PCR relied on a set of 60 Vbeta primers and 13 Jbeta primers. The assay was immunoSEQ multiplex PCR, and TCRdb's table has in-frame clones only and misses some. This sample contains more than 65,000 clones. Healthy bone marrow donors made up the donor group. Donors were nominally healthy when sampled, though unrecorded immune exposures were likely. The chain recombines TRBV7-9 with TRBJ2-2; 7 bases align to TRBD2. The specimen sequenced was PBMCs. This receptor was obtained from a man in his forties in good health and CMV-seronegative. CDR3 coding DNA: TGTGCCAGCAGCAGTTGGACTAGTCGCCCCGGGGAGCTGTTTTTT. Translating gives CASSSWTSRPGELFF. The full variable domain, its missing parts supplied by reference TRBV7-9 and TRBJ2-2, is DTGVSQNPRHKITKRGQNVTFRCDPISEHNRLYWYRQTLGQGPEFLTYFQNEAQLEKSRLLSDRFSAERPKGSFSTLEIQRTEQGDSAMYLCASSSWTSRPGELFFGEGSRLTVL.